These T cell receptor beta chains were read from a single sample in a study of long-term antiretroviral therapy in people with HIV. Sequencing was performed with immunoSEQ multiplex PCR; in TCRdb, only in-frame clones are kept and a portion is missing. The sample has 25,000 or so clones; nearly 85% are singletons. The sample was unsorted PBMCs, taken 0.8 years before starting antiretroviral therapy. These receptors were obtained from a man aged 18 to 29 with HIV. CDR3s include the opening cysteine and the closing phenylalanine or tryptophan. A D gene is named only where the DNA matches it firmly. Only some rows state a clone size, as once, few, many or a class for expanded clones.

abundance	v_gene	j_gene	d_gene	CDR3aa	CDR3nt
once	TRBV27	TRBJ2-3	TRBD2	CASSPPPFRGGSTTDTQYF	TGTGCCAGCAGTCCCCCTCCGTTTCGCGGGGGATCAACCACAGATACGCAGTATTTT
-	TRBV30	TRBJ1-3	-	CAWRGSGNTIYF	TGTGCCTGGAGGGGTTCTGGAAACACCATATATTTT
-	TRBV30	TRBJ1-3	-	CAWRGSGNTIYF	TGTGCCTGGCGAGGCTCTGGAAACACCATATATTTT
-	TRBV30	TRBJ1-6	-	CAWSVEVYNSPLHF	TGTGCCTGGAGTGTAGAGGTCTATAATTCACCCCTCCACTTT
-	TRBV14	TRBJ2-5	TRBD2	CASSWGLAEIQETQYF	TGTGCCAGCAGCTGGGGACTAGCGGAGATCCAAGAGACCCAGTACTTC
-	TRBV18	TRBJ1-4	TRBD1	CASSPPGQATNEKLFF	TGTGCCAGCTCACCACCGGGACAGGCAACTAATGAAAAACTGTTTTTT
-	TRBV9	TRBJ2-1	TRBD2	CASSPSAGGHNEQFF	TGTGCCAGCAGCCCGAGCGCGGGGGGACACAATGAGCAGTTCTTC
-	TRBV30	TRBJ1-1	TRBD1	CAWGPGTGGPNTEAFF	TGTGCCTGGGGCCCCGGGACAGGGGGACCTAATACTGAAGCTTTCTTT
-	TRBV27	TRBJ2-1	TRBD2	CASSPGPGLAFDEQFF	TGTGCCAGCAGTCCTGGACCGGGACTAGCATTCGATGAGCAGTTCTTC
-	TRBV5-1	TRBJ1-5	-	CASSYRGTLKPQHF	TGCGCCAGCAGCTACCGGGGGACCCTAAAGCCCCAGCATTTT
-	TRBV15	TRBJ2-3	TRBD1	CATSTSGTGFGDTQYF	TGTGCCACCAGCACATCCGGGACAGGCTTTGGGGATACGCAGTATTTT
-	TRBV28	TRBJ2-7	TRBD2	CASTPIAGSSYEQYF	TGTGCCAGCACCCCTATAGCGGGAAGCTCCTACGAGCAGTACTTC
-	TRBV5-1	TRBJ2-7	-	CASSTGQASEQYF	TGCGCCAGCAGCACAGGACAAGCTAGCGAGCAGTACTTC
medium-sized	TRBV27	TRBJ2-1	-	CASSWDWNNEQFF	TGTGCCAGCAGTTGGGACTGGAACAATGAGCAGTTCTTC
-	TRBV10-3	TRBJ2-7	TRBD2	CAIASGGYYEQYF	TGTGCCATCGCTAGCGGGGGGTACTACGAGCAGTACTTC
-	TRBV9	TRBJ1-3	-	CASSGRRQGTTFSGNTIYF	TGTGCCAGCAGCGGACGGCGCCAGGGGACTACCTTCTCTGGAAACACCATATATTTT
-	TRBV11-2	TRBJ2-1	TRBD2	CASSSPGLGPYNEQFF	TGTGCCAGCAGCTCGCCGGGACTAGGCCCCTACAATGAGCAGTTCTTC
few	TRBV11-1	TRBJ1-2	-	CASSSTVYGYTF	TGTGCCAGCAGCTCGACAGTCTATGGCTACACCTTC
-	TRBV2	TRBJ2-7	-	CASSEDQNYEQYF	TGTGCCAGCAGTGAGGACCAGAACTACGAGCAGTACTTC
-	TRBV29-1	TRBJ2-7	-	CSVGGQGGSYEQYF	TGCAGCGTTGGAGGACAAGGGGGCTCCTACGAGCAGTACTTC
-	TRBV9	TRBJ2-2	-	CASSGPGTRGNTGELFF	TGTGCCAGCAGCGGACCCGGGACCCGGGGGAACACCGGGGAGCTGTTTTTT
-	TRBV5-1	TRBJ2-7	TRBD1	CASSSGDSPYEQYF	TGCGCCAGCAGTTCCGGGGACAGCCCCTACGAGCAGTACTTC
-	TRBV11-2	TRBJ2-1	TRBD1	CASSLVRLRGLQFF	TGTGCCAGCAGCTTAGTCCGATTGAGGGGGCTGCAGTTCTTC
-	TRBV7-3	TRBJ2-5	-	CASSPTGGTGQETQYF	TGTGCCAGCAGCCCCACGGGGGGGACAGGGCAAGAGACCCAGTACTTC
once	TRBV30	TRBJ1-3	-	CAWSVGLRQTGNTIYF	TGTGCCTGGAGTGTGGGACTTAGGCAAACGGGAAACACCATATATTTT
few	TRBV15	TRBJ1-5	-	CATSRERGWGNQPQHF	TGTGCCACCAGCAGAGAGCGCGGATGGGGTAATCAGCCCCAGCATTTT
-	TRBV27	TRBJ2-7	-	CASSRSGPQVFYEQYF	TGTGCCAGCAGTCGCTCCGGGCCTCAAGTTTTCTACGAGCAGTACTTC
once	TRBV27	TRBJ1-1	TRBD1	CASSPGQGWTEAFF	TGTGCCAGCAGTCCCGGACAGGGATGGACTGAAGCTTTCTTT
-	TRBV28	TRBJ2-7	TRBD2	CASSAVSGTYEQYF	TGTGCCAGCAGTGCGGTGAGCGGGACTTACGAGCAGTACTTC
-	TRBV18	TRBJ1-5	TRBD1	CASSTTTGGDQPQHF	TGTGCCAGCTCCACGACGACAGGGGGTGATCAGCCCCAGCATTTT
-	TRBV9	TRBJ1-2	-	CASSVTTRTESSYGYTF	TGTGCCAGCAGCGTCACAACAAGGACGGAGTCGAGCTATGGCTACACCTTC
-	TRBV7-9	TRBJ2-1	TRBD1	CASSGQGAYNEQFF	TGTGCCAGCAGCGGACAGGGGGCCTACAATGAGCAGTTCTTC
-	TRBV5-6	TRBJ2-7	-	CASSDGGARYEQYF	TGTGCCAGCAGCGACGGAGGAGCAAGATACGAGCAGTACTTC
-	TRBV6-6	TRBJ2-3	-	CASSSPRVDTQYF	TGTGCCAGCAGTTCGCCGAGGGTAGATACGCAGTATTTT
-	TRBV28	TRBJ1-4	-	CASSLATATNEKLFF	TGTGCCAGCAGTTTGGCGACAGCAACTAATGAAAAACTGTTTTTT
once	TRBV28	TRBJ2-6	-	CASSLWEAGRTGANVLTF	TGTGCCAGCAGTTTATGGGAAGCAGGGAGAACTGGGGCCAACGTCCTGACTTTC
-	TRBV4-1	TRBJ2-2	TRBD2	CASKREGHGELFF	TGCGCCAGTAAGCGGGAGGGCCACGGGGAGCTGTTTTTT
-	TRBV5-4	TRBJ2-5	TRBD2	CASSLDFSSGRQGETQYF	TGTGCCAGCAGCTTGGATTTTTCTAGCGGGAGGCAGGGAGAGACCCAGTACTTC
-	TRBV7-2	TRBJ2-1	-	CASSLSDYNEQFF	TGTGCCAGCAGCTTATCGGACTACAATGAGCAGTTCTTC
once	TRBV4-3	TRBJ2-2	TRBD2	CASSPHLTSGRAPTGELFF	TGCGCCAGCAGCCCTCACTTGACTAGCGGGAGGGCCCCTACCGGGGAGCTGTTTTTT
-	TRBV5-6	TRBJ1-5	-	CASSFSHQPQHF	TGTGCCAGCAGCTTCTCCCATCAGCCCCAGCATTTT
-	TRBV19	TRBJ1-4	TRBD1	CASSIGTGGSEKLFF	TGTGCCAGTAGTATAGGAACAGGGGGGAGTGAAAAACTGTTTTTT
once	TRBV10-3	TRBJ2-5	-	CAIRLEAGTGEIGETQYF	TGTGCCATCCGCCTCGAGGCGGGGACCGGGGAAATAGGCGAGACCCAGTACTTC
-	TRBV7-9	TRBJ2-7	TRBD1	CASSENRGRSLPYEQYF	TGTGCCAGCAGCGAGAACAGGGGCCGCTCCCTCCCCTACGAGCAGTACTTC
once	TRBV6-6	TRBJ1-6	TRBD1	CASSQGQGGSPLHF	TGTGCCAGCAGTCAAGGACAGGGCGGCTCACCCCTCCACTTT